This TCR beta chain was obtained from a study of T-cell memory formation after mild COVID-19. Notes on the study in general: The pre-infection memory compartment contained some responding clones, suggesting cross-reactive memory joined.

The germline CDR1 and CDR2 sequences are MNHEY and SMNVEV (reference sequence). The CDR3 sequence is 13 residues long. Worth noting for this clonotype: Its matching antigen is unknown. One end of the junction varies from germline; a read error may be responsible.

Using its own MiXCR run on the 5' RACE reads, TCRdb lists one record per CDR3 protein. The sample includes 100,000 to 150,000 distinct CDR3 sequences, roughly 6% seen only once; the top ten take 2% to 2.5%. The source is an adult woman who had mild COVID-19 (a few samples of this study predate the infection). Cell type and time point are not known. The gene calls are TRBV27 and TRBJ2-7; 16 bases are a match to TRBD2. The sequenced sample consisted of PBMCs or a T cell subset sorted from them (not recorded which). CDR3 nucleotide sequence: TGTGCCAGCCGGGGACTAGCGGGAGGGCCAGTCACCTTC. Translation: CASRGLAGGPVTF.